Below, 16 T cell receptor beta chains from the same sample are listed, as sequenced in a study of blood T cells in healthy people across ages. Primed by a sample-barcoded 5' primer and a J-beta primer mix, a second PCR proceeded for roughly 7 to 11 cycles. TCRdb ran MiXCR on the 5' RACE reads and lists one entry per CDR3 protein. Among approximately 800,000 distinct CDR3 sequences listed, less than 80% were seen once. The material sequenced was blood. These receptors were obtained from a man younger than 45 in good health.

The chain employs TRBV10-3 and TRBJ2-7; possibly TRBD1 for D (5 bases). The CDR3 length is 14 residues. The V end was cut by 6 bases, the J end by 1 base, with 13 bases between. The germline CDR1 and CDR2 sequences are ENHRY and SYGVKD. CDR3 bases: TGTGCCATCAGGAATACGACAGATTCCTACGAGCAGTACTTC. Amino acids: CAIRNTTDSYEQYF.

The V and J genes are TRBV29-1 and TRBJ2-7, with 12 bases fitting TRBD2. This CDR3 is built from 13 residues. Per the germline V gene, CDR1 is SQVTM and CDR2 is ANQGSEA. Trimming removed 3 bases from V and 5 bases from J; junction bases left unmatched: 2. In nucleotides, the CDR3 is TGCAGCGTTGAGCGGACTAGCGGGGACGAGCAGTACTTC. As protein: CSVERTSGDEQYF.

This sequence joins TRBV27 and TRBJ2-7; TRBD1 agrees at 12 bases. After removal of 5 bases from V and 3 bases from J, the junction contained 11 bases not matched to a gene. This CDR3 has 17 amino acids. Germline assignment: CDR1 MNHEY and CDR2 SMNVEV (reference sequence). CDR3 residues: CASSPGQGARRFYEQYF. The CDR3 nucleotides read TGTGCCAGCAGTCCGGGACAGGGGGCGCGACGATTCTACGAGCAGTACTTC.

This clonotype was found many times. The chain carries TRBV12-3 or TRBV12-4 and TRBJ2-7, with 7 bases aligning to TRBD1. The CDR3 runs 15 residues. V lost 5 bases to trimming and J lost 6 bases; unmatched junction nucleotides: 13. The CDR3 protein is CASSPSTGRGREQYF. CDR3 bases: TGTGCCAGCAGTCCCTCGACAGGGAGAGGACGCGAGCAGTACTTC.

In DNA form, the CDR3 reads TGTGCCAGCAGTCCCCCCACAGCTAGCGGGGGAAGGTTAGTTACGCAGTATTTT. This codes for CASSPPTASGGRLVTQYF. This rearrangement joins TRBV27 to TRBJ2-3; 10 nucleotides line up with TRBD2. CDR3 length equals 18 residues. Looked up from germline, CDR1 is MNHEY and CDR2 is SMNVEV (reference sequence). Losses at the gene ends were 5 bases for V and 8 bases for J; bases not matched to a gene: 19.

This clonotype was detected a few times. J is TRBJ1-6 and V is TRBV11-2; possibly TRBD1 for D (5 bases). The CDR3 extends over 19 amino acids. Trimming removed 0 bases from V and 2 bases from J, with 17 bases in between. Germline CDR1 is SGHAT and CDR2 is FQNNGV. This CDR3 reads CASSLDGAGRFAYNSPLHF. The CDR3 nucleotides read TGTGCCAGCAGCTTAGATGGGGCAGGCCGCTTCGCCTATAATTCACCCCTCCACTTT.

This sequence joins TRBV20-1 and TRBJ2-1, with D hard to call. The V gene lost 6 bases and the J gene lost 4 bases, with 25 bases spanning the gap. The germline V gene encodes CDR1 DFQATT and CDR2 SNEGSKA (reference sequence). This CDR3 is 17 amino acids long. In DNA form, the CDR3 reads TGCAGTGCGAAAAGGACCGCCGGGCCGACGACGTACAATGAGCAGTTCTTC. This encodes CSAKRTAGPTTYNEQFF.

V usage is TRBV20-1 and J usage is TRBJ1-2, with D possibly TRBD1 on 5 matching bases. CDR1 DFQATT and CDR2 SNEGSKA come from the germline V gene (reference sequence). CDR3 length equals 13 residues. V lost 0 bases and J 4 bases, leaving 9 bases between the germline ends. CDR3 sequence reads: CSAREQETYGYTF. In DNA, the CDR3 is TGCAGTGCTAGAGAACAGGAGACCTATGGCTACACCTTC.

The J gene is TRBJ2-7, the V gene TRBV29-1; TRBD2 aligns across 7 bases. The CDR3 length is 14 residues. The V gene's germline CDR1 is SQVTM and CDR2 ANQGSEA. V shed 3 bases and J 2 bases; nucleotides not matched to a gene: 7. This CDR3 is CSVDDAGVAYEQYF. For the CDR3, the DNA is TGCAGCGTTGATGACGCGGGGGTGGCCTACGAGCAGTACTTC.

This clonotype was seen more than once but under ten times. The V and J genes are TRBV3-1 and TRBJ2-7, with D tentatively TRBD2 (6 bases). The CDR3 length is 13 residues. In germline, CDR1 is LGHDT, CDR2 YNNKEL (reference sequence). Trimming removed 4 bases from V and 4 bases from J, with 11 bases in between. CDR3 sequence (DNA): TGTGCCAGCAGCCTCGTCCGGGGGTACGAGCAGTACTTC. This encodes CASSLVRGYEQYF.

This chain joins TRBV9 and TRBJ1-2; 8 nucleotides line up with TRBD1. Germline CDR1 SGDLS, CDR2 YYNGEE. Losses at the gene ends were 3 bases for V and 3 bases for J; bases not matched to a gene: 7. The CDR3 is 15 residues long. In DNA form, the CDR3 reads TGTGCCAGCAGCGGAGGGCCGGGACAGGACTATGGCTACACCTTC. This gives the protein CASSGGPGQDYGYTF.

The V and J genes are TRBV10-3 and TRBJ2-1; no reliable D call. This CDR3 contains 16 residues. CDR1 and CDR2 (germline): ENHRY, SYGVKD. Trimming took off 3 bases at V and 0 bases at J, with 12 bases between the two ends. CDR3 in DNA: TGTGCCATCAGTGAACGCGCAGATAGCTCCTACAATGAGCAGTTCTTC. Translating it yields CAISERADSSYNEQFF.

The chain combines TRBV10-3 with TRBJ2-3, with TRBD2 identical over 11 bases. V lost 5 bases to trimming and J lost 0 bases; unmatched junction nucleotides: 13. Germline V gives CDR1 ENHRY, CDR2 SYGVKD. The CDR3 consists of 19 residues. The chain's CDR3 is CAISPGLAETVASTDTQYF. The CDR3 bases are TGTGCCATCAGTCCGGGACTAGCGGAAACCGTAGCTAGCACAGATACGCAGTATTTT.

The chain links TRBV7-3 to TRBJ2-1, with D perhaps given as TRBD1 or TRBD2 (5 bases each). There are 15 residues in the CDR3. Per germline, CDR1 SGHTA and CDR2 FQGTGA. V dropped 5 bases and J dropped 8 bases, with 19 bases sitting between them. Written as DNA, the CDR3 is TGTGCCAGCAGCCCGCACGGGACCGGGCTGTATGAGCAGTTCTTC. It codes for CASSPHGTGLYEQFF.

This chain links TRBV7-2 with TRBJ2-5; D might be TRBD1 (5 bases). Germline assignment: CDR1 SGHTA and CDR2 FQGNSA. V was pared by 6 bases and J by 1 base, with 12 bases between. The CDR3 is 14 residues long. The CDR3 DNA is TGTGCCAGCAGAGGGGCGGAGACCCAAGAGACCCAGTACTTC. Amino acids: CASRGAETQETQYF.

The J gene is TRBJ1-2, the V gene TRBV2, with TRBD1 matching over 9 bases. Germline CDR1 reads SNHLY; CDR2 reads FYNNEI. This CDR3 contains 15 residues. V shed 6 bases and J 4 bases; nucleotides not matched to a gene: 9. The CDR3 DNA follows: TGTGCCAGCAGAGGCGACAGGGGGAACGCCTATGGCTACACCTTC. Protein: CASRGDRGNAYGYTF.